These 21 T cell receptor beta chains originate from one sample sequenced in a study of T cells in Graves' hyperthyroidism and ophthalmopathy. RNA transcripts served as the template for amplifying TCR beta CDR3 regions. HTBI primers were used for first-round RT-PCR of the TCR CDR3. MiXCR, applied by TCRdb to the multiplex PCR reads, yields one record per CDR3 protein. The data contain about 400,000 distinct CDR3 sequences, less than 15% of them singletons. The sample taken for sequencing was blood. These receptors came from a woman aged 18-29 years with Graves' hyperthyroidism.

The table lists this clonotype with many counts. The rearrangement links TRBV20-1 to TRBJ2-1, with no clear D. Trimming pared 6 bases from V and 15 bases from J, leaving 21 bases between. Germline CDR1 reads DFQATT; CDR2 reads SNEGSKA (reference sequence). This CDR3 is 12 amino acids long. The CDR3 sequence is CSAEHPQAKAFF. In nucleotides, the CDR3 is TGCAGTGCAGAACATCCCCAGGCGAAAGCGTTCTTC.

This clonotype was seen repeatedly, ten times or more. The V gene is TRBV28, the J gene TRBJ1-5; the D gene is possibly TRBD1 (5 bases). CDR3 length equals 15 residues. Germline V lookup: CDR1 MDHEN, CDR2 SYDVKM. V was trimmed by 6 bases and J by 2 bases, leaving 14 bases between them. CDR3 region: CASSPRGRRNQPQHF. The CDR3 DNA reads TGTGCCAGCAGCCCCCGGGGCAGACGCAATCAGCCCCAGCATTTT. Combining the CDR3 with reference TRBV28 and TRBJ1-5 gives the whole variable domain DVKVTQSSRYLVKRTGEKVFLECVQDMDHENMFWYRQDPGLGLRLIYFSYDVKMKEKGDIPEGYSVSREKKERFSLILESASTNQTSMYLCASSPRGRRNQPQHFGDGTRLSIL.

At least ten counts were recorded for this clonotype. Just one base apart from a much larger clone, this may be a read error. The chain combines TRBV2 with TRBJ2-1, with D uncertain. This CDR3 is built from 13 residues. V was shortened by 4 bases and J by 2 bases, with 6 bases between the two germline ends. From germline, CDR1 is SNHLY and CDR2 FYNNEI. The CDR3 nucleotides are TGTGCCAGCAGTGGGGAAGCCTACAATGAGCAGTTCTTC. This gives the protein CASSGEAYNEQFF.

This clonotype appeared many times. The chain joins TRBV7-9 to TRBJ2-7; the D is unclear. The CDR3 runs to 12 residues. Trimming took 3 bases from V and 5 from J, leaving 8 bases between them. Germline loops: CDR1 SEHNR, CDR2 FQNEAQ (reference sequence). CDR3 sequence: CASSFGKNEQYF. The DNA of the CDR3 is TGTGCCAGCAGCTTTGGTAAAAACGAGCAGTACTTC.

This clonotype was picked up many times. The V gene is TRBV24-1, the J gene TRBJ1-2; 9 bases agree with TRBD1. V was pared by 4 bases and J by 6 bases, with 5 bases of the junction left unmatched. CDR3 length: 14 residues. The germline gives CDR1 KGHDR, CDR2 SFDVKD. This CDR3 reads CATSENRGRDGYTF. The CDR3 DNA sequence: TGTGCCACCAGTGAGAACAGGGGGCGAGATGGCTACACCTTC.

There are many counts of this clonotype. The rearrangement links TRBV11-2 to TRBJ2-1; D is perhaps TRBD1 (6 bases). Trimming took off 4 bases at V and 6 bases at J, with 16 bases between the two ends. Germline V CDR1 and CDR2: SGHAT, FQNNGV. The CDR3 has 15 amino acids. The CDR3 reads CASSSGIGQFNEQFF. CDR3 DNA: TGTGCCAGCAGCTCCGGGATAGGACAGTTCAATGAGCAGTTCTTC. The variable domain in full, completed from reference TRBV11-2 and TRBJ2-1, reads EAGVAQSPRYKIIEKRQSVAFWCNPISGHATLYWYQQILGQGPKLLIQFQNNGVVDDSQLPKDRFSAERLKGVDSTLKIQPAKLEDSAVYLCASSSGIGQFNEQFFGPGTRLTVL.

J is TRBJ2-5 and V is TRBV27; 9 bases line up with TRBD1. CDR3 length: 18 residues. The germline CDR1 and CDR2 sequences are MNHEY and SMNVEV (reference sequence). J was trimmed by 3 bases and V by 4 bases; bases with no gene match: 15. CDR3 nucleotides: TGTGCCAGCAGTTCTGTCGGCGCGACAGGGGGGGATAAAGAGACCCAGTACTTC. Amino acid sequence: CASSSVGATGGDKETQYF.

This clonotype was recorded many times. The V and J genes are TRBV20-1 and TRBJ1-5; D is perhaps TRBD1 (5 bases). This CDR3 has 12 residues. Looked up from germline, CDR1 is DFQATT and CDR2 is SNEGSKA (reference sequence). V was clipped by 4 bases and J by 4 bases, with 8 bases between them. The CDR3 nucleotides read TGCAGTGCTACTTCAGGGAATCAGCCCCAGCATTTT. It is translated as CSATSGNQPQHF.

This clonotype was detected ten times or more. The chain recombines TRBV12-3 or TRBV12-4 with TRBJ2-1; 7 bases agree with TRBD2. The length of the CDR3 is 14 residues. J gave up 2 bases and V 6 bases, and 4 bases lay outside the gene matches. The chain's CDR3 is CASSLSGTYNEQFF. Written as DNA, the CDR3 is TGTGCCAGCAGCCTGAGCGGGACCTACAATGAGCAGTTCTTC.

The V call is TRBV5-1, the J call TRBJ1-1, with D maybe TRBD1 (5 bases). V was pared by 0 bases and J by 3 bases, with 9 bases between. The length of the CDR3 is 14 residues. Germline V gene lookup returns CDR1 SGHRS and CDR2 YFSETQ. CDR3 DNA: TGCGCCAGCAGCTTGGTTGGGGCGGACACTGAAGCTTTCTTT. It encodes CASSLVGADTEAFF.

This clonotype was detected many times. This rearrangement joins TRBV7-9 to TRBJ1-2; D is undetermined. This CDR3 contains 14 residues. CDR1 is SEHNR, CDR2 FQNEAQ, per germline (reference sequence). Trimming cost V 1 base and J 7 bases, with 13 bases left between them. Written as DNA, the CDR3 is TGTGCCAGCAGCTTAGTTAGAGGCCCCGGTGGCTACACCTTC. Translating gives CASSLVRGPGGYTF.

This clonotype occurred many times. The CDR3 is CASEGYYEQYF. DNA for the CDR3: TGTGCCAGCGAGGGGTACTACGAGCAGTACTTC. This chain uses TRBV6-2 or TRBV6-3 with TRBJ2-7, with D tentatively TRBD1 or TRBD2 (5 bases each). The CDR3 has 11 residues. The V gene's germline CDR1 is MNHEY and CDR2 SVGEGT. Deletions cut 8 bases from V and 3 bases from J, with 8 bases between.

This clonotype was seen ten or more times. The V call is TRBV6-1, the J call TRBJ2-4; D is possibly TRBD1 (5 bases). Germline loops: CDR1 MNHNS, CDR2 SASEGT. The V and J ends lost 7 bases and 0 bases respectively, with 13 bases between them. The CDR3 spans 15 residues. The CDR3 region has the DNA TGTGCCAGCACACCTCAGGGTTTAGCCAAAAACATTCAGTACTTC. It encodes CASTPQGLAKNIQYF.

This clonotype was found a few times. The chain employs TRBV20-1 and TRBJ1-3, with TRBD1 as a possible D gene (5 bases). Looked up from germline, CDR1 is DFQATT and CDR2 is SNEGSKA (reference sequence). V dropped 6 bases and J dropped 4 bases, with 16 bases sitting between them. The CDR3 is 14 residues long. CDR3 in DNA: TGCAGTGCCCCCGTCCGGGACGAGGGAAACACCATATATTTT. Its translation is CSAPVRDEGNTIYF.

This clonotype was seen ten or more times. The CDR3, as DNA: TGTGCCAGCAGCTCCCCCGGCGGTGGGGGTAGCTATGGCTACACCTTC. This gives the protein CASSSPGGGGSYGYTF. The chain combines TRBV7-2 with TRBJ1-2, with D perhaps TRBD1 (5 bases). In germline, CDR1 is SGHTA, CDR2 FQGNSA. V lost 4 bases to trimming and J lost 4 bases, with 19 bases between them. The CDR3 has 16 residues.

Ten or more counts support this clonotype. The V and J genes are TRBV12-3 or TRBV12-4 and TRBJ2-2; maybe TRBD2 (6 bases). This CDR3 has 17 residues. The ends were cut back, 4 bases at V and 2 bases at J, with 17 bases in the middle. The CDR3 sequence is CASSSVGLPSNTGELFF. The CDR3 DNA reads TGTGCCAGCAGTTCCGTGGGACTCCCCTCTAACACCGGGGAGCTGTTTTTT.

Concerning this clonotype itself: A single base separates this from a much larger clone, so it may be a read error. The V gene is TRBV10-3, the J gene TRBJ1-6; 7 bases match TRBD1. The V gene's germline CDR1 is ENHRY and CDR2 SYGVKD. J gave up 7 bases and V 6 bases, and 6 bases lay outside the gene matches. The CDR3 length is 14 residues. This CDR3 reads CAISLDRENSPLHF. The CDR3 DNA follows: TGTGCCATCAGCCTTGACAGGGAAAATTCACCCCTCCACTTT.

This clonotype showed up many times. The rearrangement joins TRBV28 to TRBJ1-4; D is uncertain. CDR3 length: 14 residues. Germline CDR1 and CDR2: MDHEN and SYDVKM. Trimming stripped 3 bases from V and 3 bases from J, with 8 bases between. The CDR3 spells CASSLVQSNEKLFF. CDR3 bases: TGTGCCAGCAGTTTGGTCCAGTCTAATGAAAAACTGTTTTTT.

This clonotype was seen ten or more times. CDR3 sequence (DNA): TGTGCCAGCTCACCACCGTCCAGGGAGGGGACTGAAGCTTTCTTT. This translates into CASSPPSREGTEAFF. V gene TRBV18 combines with J gene TRBJ1-1; TRBD1 is a possible D gene (5 bases). With 0 bases removed from V and 5 bases from J, the gap between germline ends came to 13 bases. Germline assignment: CDR1 KGHSH and CDR2 LQKENI. The CDR3 length is 15 residues.

V is TRBV19 and J is TRBJ2-1; 7 bases align to TRBD1. The CDR3 covers 15 residues. After removal of 3 bases from V and 2 bases from J, the junction contained 4 bases not matched to a gene. CDR1 and CDR2 from the germline V gene are LNHDA and SQIVND (reference sequence). CDR3 protein: CASSIWQGAYNEQFF. CDR3 nucleotide sequence: TGTGCCAGTAGTATCTGGCAGGGGGCCTACAATGAGCAGTTCTTC.

This clonotype was counted many times. This chain joins TRBV20-1 and TRBJ2-7, with 9 bases that match TRBD2. The CDR3 runs 16 residues. V shed 0 bases, J shed 1 base, and the junction held 7 bases outside the gene matches. CDR1 and CDR2 (germline): DFQATT, SNEGSKA (reference sequence). CDR3 nucleotide sequence: TGCAGTGCTAGAGATCGGACTAGCGTAAGATCCTACGAGCAGTACTTC. The encoded protein is CSARDRTSVRSYEQYF.